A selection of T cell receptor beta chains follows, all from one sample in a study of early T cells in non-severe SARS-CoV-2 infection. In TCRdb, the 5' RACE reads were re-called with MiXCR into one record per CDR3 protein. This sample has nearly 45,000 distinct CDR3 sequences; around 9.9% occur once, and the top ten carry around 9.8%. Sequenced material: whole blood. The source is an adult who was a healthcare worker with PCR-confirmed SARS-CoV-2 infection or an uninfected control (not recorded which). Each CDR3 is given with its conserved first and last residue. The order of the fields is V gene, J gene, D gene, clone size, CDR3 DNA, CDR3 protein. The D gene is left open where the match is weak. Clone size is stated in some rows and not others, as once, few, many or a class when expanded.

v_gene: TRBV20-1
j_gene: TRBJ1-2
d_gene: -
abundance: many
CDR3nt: TGCAGTGCTAGTTCTAACTATGGCTACACCTTC
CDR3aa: CSASSNYGYTF

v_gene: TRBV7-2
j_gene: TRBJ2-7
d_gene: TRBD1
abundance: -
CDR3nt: TGTGCCAGCAGCCAGGGACAGTTAGGCGAGCAGTACTTC
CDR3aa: CASSQGQLGEQYF

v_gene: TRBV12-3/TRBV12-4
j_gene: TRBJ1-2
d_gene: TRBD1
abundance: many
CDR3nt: TGTGCCAGCAGTTTCCAATCGCCCCGGGACAGGGGTGGCTACACCTTC
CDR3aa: CASSFQSPRDRGGYTF

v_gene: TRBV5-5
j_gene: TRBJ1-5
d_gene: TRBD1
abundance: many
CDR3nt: TGTGCCAGCAGCTTGGGGGACAGGGGGCCCCAGCATTTT
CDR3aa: CASSLGDRGPQHF

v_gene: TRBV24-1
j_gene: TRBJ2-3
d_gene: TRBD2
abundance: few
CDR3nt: TGTGCCACCAGTGCGTGGAGCGGGGGCGGCACAGATACGCAGTATTTT
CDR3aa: CATSAWSGGGTDTQYF

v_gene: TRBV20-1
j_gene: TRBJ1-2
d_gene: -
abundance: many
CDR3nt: TGCAGTGCTCCCTCGGCAGGGTCGAGTGGCTACACCTTC
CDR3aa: CSAPSAGSSGYTF

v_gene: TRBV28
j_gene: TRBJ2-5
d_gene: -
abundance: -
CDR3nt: TGTGCCAGCAGTTTAACGGTACAAGAGACCCAGTACTTC
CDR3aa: CASSLTVQETQYF

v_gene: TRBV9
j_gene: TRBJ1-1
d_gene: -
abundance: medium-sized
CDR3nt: TGTGCCAGCAGCAAAGGGGTGAACACTGAAGCTTTCTTT
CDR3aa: CASSKGVNTEAFF

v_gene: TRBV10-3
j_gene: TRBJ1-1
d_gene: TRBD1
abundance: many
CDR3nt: TGTGCCATCAGTGAGGCTGCGCAGGGGGCTTCGAACACTGAAGCTTTCTTT
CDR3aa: CAISEAAQGASNTEAFF

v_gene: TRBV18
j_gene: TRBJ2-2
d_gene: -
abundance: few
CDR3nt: TGTGCCAGCTCACCACCGCTCGCAGGGACATCCGGGGAGCTGTTTTTT
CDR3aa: CASSPPLAGTSGELFF

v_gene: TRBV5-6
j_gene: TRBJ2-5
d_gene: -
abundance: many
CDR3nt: TGTGCCAGCAGCTTGGTTACTAATCGGGTTGGGCCCCAGTACTTC
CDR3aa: CASSLVTNRVGPQYF

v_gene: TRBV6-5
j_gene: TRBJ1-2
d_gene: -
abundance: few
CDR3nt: TGTGCCAGCAGCGCCGGACAGTCATCCTATGGCTACACCTTC
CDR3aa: CASSAGQSSYGYTF

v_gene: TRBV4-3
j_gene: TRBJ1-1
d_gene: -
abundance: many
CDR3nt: TGCGCCAGCAGCCAAGAAGTGCGGGTGAGTGCTTTCTTT
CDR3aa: CASSQEVRVSAFF

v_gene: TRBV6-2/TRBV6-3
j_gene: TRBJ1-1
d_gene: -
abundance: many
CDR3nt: TGTGCCAGCAGTTACCCGGGGGGGGTTGGCACTGAAGCTTTCTTT
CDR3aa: CASSYPGGVGTEAFF

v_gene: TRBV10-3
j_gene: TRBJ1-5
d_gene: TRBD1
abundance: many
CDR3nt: TGTGCCATCAGTGAGCCGGACAGGAGCAATCAGCCCCAGCATTTT
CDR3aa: CAISEPDRSNQPQHF

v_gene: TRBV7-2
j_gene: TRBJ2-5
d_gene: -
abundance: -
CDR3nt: TGTGCCAGCACCAACTCGGGCTGGCCTCAAGAGACCCAGTACTTC
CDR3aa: CASTNSGWPQETQYF

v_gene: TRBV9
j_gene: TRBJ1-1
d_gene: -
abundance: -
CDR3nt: TGTGCCAGCAGCGTGTCAGACAACACTGAAGCTTTCTTT
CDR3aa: CASSVSDNTEAFF

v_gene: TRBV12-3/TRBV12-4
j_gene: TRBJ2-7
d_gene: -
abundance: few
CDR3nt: TGTGCCAGCAGCCCGGAGGGCTACGAGCAGTACTTC
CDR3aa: CASSPEGYEQYF

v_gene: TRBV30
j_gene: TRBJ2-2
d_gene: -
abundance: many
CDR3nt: TGTGCCTGGAGCCCGGGCACCGGGGAGCTGTTTTTT
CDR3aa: CAWSPGTGELFF

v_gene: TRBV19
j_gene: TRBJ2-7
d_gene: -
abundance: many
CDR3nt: TGTGCCAGTAGTACGTCTGGAGGGGGCGCGGGGGAGCAGTACTTC
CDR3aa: CASSTSGGGAGEQYF

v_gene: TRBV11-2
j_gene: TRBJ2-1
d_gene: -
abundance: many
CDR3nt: TGTGCCAGCAGCTTAGCGGGGAGAGCAGAGCAGTTCTTC
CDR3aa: CASSLAGRAEQFF

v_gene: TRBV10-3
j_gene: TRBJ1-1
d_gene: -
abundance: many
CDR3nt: TGTGCCATCAGTGAGCGGGAGGTCACTGAAGCTTTCTTT
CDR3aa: CAISEREVTEAFF

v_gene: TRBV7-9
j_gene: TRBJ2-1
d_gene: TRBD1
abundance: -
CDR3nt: TGTGCCAGCAGCTTATTTACAGGGGACGAGCAGTTCTTC
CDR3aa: CASSLFTGDEQFF

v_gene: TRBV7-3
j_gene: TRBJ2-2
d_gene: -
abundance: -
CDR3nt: TGTGCCAGCAGCTTCGTCTCGGGGACCGGGGAGCTGTTTTTT
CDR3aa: CASSFVSGTGELFF

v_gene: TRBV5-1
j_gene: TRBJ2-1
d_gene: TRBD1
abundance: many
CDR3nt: TGCGCCAGCAGCTTGTGGGGCAGGGGGATTGACAATGAGCAGTTCTTC
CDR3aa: CASSLWGRGIDNEQFF

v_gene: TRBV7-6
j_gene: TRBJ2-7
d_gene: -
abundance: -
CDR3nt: TGTGCCAGCAGCTTAGGCCAGGGAGACGAGCAGTACTTC
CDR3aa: CASSLGQGDEQYF

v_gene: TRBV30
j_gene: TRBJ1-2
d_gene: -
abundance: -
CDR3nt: TGTGCCTGGAGTGTACAAGTGACACTGGATAGGACCTTC
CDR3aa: CAWSVQVTLDRTF

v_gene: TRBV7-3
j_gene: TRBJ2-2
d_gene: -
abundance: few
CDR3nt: TGTGCCAGCAGCTTAAGCGGGGCCGGGGAGCTGTTTTTT
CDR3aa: CASSLSGAGELFF

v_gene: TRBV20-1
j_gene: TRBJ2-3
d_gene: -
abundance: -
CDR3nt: TGCAGTGCACTAAACCGGGACTCAGGGGGTCCAGATACGCAGTATTTT
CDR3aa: CSALNRDSGGPDTQYF

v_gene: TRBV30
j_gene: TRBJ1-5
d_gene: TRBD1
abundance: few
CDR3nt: TGTGCCTGGACCCAGGGACAGGTCAATCAGCCCCAGCATTTT
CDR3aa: CAWTQGQVNQPQHF

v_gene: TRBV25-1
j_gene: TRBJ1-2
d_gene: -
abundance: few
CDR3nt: TGTGCCAGCAGTGCCTCAGCCTCTAACTATGGCTACACCTTC
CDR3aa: CASSASASNYGYTF

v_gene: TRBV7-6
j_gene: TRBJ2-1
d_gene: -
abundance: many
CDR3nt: TGTGCCAGCAGCGTGGGACGGATTAATGAGCAGTTCTTC
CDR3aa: CASSVGRINEQFF

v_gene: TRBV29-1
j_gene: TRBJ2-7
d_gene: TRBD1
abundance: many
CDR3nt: TGCAGCGTGAGGGACAGGATGGGAGCTAACGAGCAGTACTTC
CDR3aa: CSVRDRMGANEQYF

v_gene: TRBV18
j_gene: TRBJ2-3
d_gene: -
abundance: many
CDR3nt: TGTGCCAGCTACAAGGAGAGGAGCACAGATACGCAGTATTTT
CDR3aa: CASYKERSTDTQYF

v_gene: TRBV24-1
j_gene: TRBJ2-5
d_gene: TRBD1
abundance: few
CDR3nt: TGTGCCACCAGTGAGGCCGGGACAGGCCAAGAGACCCAGTACTTC
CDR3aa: CATSEAGTGQETQYF

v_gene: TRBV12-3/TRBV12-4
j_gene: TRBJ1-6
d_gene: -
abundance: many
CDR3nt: TGTGCCAGCAGTTATCTGGTTGGTAATTCACCCCTCCACTTT
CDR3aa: CASSYLVGNSPLHF

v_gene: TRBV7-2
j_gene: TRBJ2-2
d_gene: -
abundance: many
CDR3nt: TGTGCCAGCAGCTCCAGCTTTGGGGCCCGAGGGACCGGGGAGCTGTTTTTT
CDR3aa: CASSSSFGARGTGELFF

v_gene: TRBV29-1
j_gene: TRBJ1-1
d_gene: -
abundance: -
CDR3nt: TGCAGCTCCTACGGGACGGGGAACACTGAAGCTTTCTTT
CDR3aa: CSSYGTGNTEAFF

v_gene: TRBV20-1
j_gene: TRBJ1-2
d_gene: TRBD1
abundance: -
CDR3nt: TGCAGTGCTAGAGGGACAGGGCAAAGGGACTATGGCTACACCTTC
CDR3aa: CSARGTGQRDYGYTF

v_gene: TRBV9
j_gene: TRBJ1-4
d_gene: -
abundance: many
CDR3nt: TGTGCCAGCAGCGCTGATGAAAAACTGTTTTTT
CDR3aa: CASSADEKLFF

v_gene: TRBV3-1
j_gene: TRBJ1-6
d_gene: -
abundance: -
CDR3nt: TGTGCCAGCAGTCCCATCGGGGCCCTCCTCCACTTT
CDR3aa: CASSPIGALLHF

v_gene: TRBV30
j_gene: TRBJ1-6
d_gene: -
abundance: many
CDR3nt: TGTGCCTGGAGTGAATCGAGATCACCCCTCCACTTT
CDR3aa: CAWSESRSPLHF

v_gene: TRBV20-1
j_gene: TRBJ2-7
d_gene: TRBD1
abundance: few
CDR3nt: TGCAGTGCTTACAGGGGAGTCTACGAGCAGTACTTC
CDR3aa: CSAYRGVYEQYF

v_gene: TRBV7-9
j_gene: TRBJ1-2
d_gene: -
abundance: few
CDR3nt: TGTGCCAGCAGCTTAAGTCCAGGGGAGGTCTTGCATGGCTACACCTTC
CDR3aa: CASSLSPGEVLHGYTF

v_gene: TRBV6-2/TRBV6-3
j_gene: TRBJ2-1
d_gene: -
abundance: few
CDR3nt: TGTGCCAGCAGTGCAACCGCACTTGAGAACGAGCAGTTCTTC
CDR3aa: CASSATALENEQFF